This T cell receptor (beta chain) appears in the sequencing data of a study of blood T cell repertoires in COVID-19. This CDR3 has 15 amino acids. Trimming stripped 2 bases from V and 6 bases from J, with 14 bases between. Germline V gene sequence: CDR1 SGHNT, CDR2 YENEEA. Generated by immunoSEQ multiplex PCR, the TCRdb table keeps only in-frame clones and is missing some. The sample consists of roughly 92,000 clones, about 89% of them appearing once. Sequenced material: peripheral blood. V and J are TRBV11-3 and TRBJ2-1; D perhaps matches TRBD2 (6 bases). The receptor's source is a man aged 50-60 years with acute or convalescent COVID-19. CDR3 nucleotides: TGTGCCAGCAGCTTATGGCGGGACTCGATCAATGAGCAGTTCTTC. This codes for CASSLWRDSINEQFF.